The 4 T cell receptor beta chains given below trace back to one sample, sequenced in a study of beta chain features in type 1 diabetes (dated by TCRdb to 2016 to 2019). Receptor libraries were prepared by the immunoSEQ multiplex PCR assay. All of the isolated RNA was reverse transcribed with the High Capacity cDNA Reverse Transcription Kit, so expressed TCRB transcripts were sequenced. TCRdb took over this immuneACCESS table, retaining in-frame rearrangements with V and J assigned. Such tables are incomplete; in checked studies, under half of the missing clones stem from an unresolved V gene, and the remainder is unexplained. The sample table holds 300,000 to 350,000 clones, of which 8% were seen once. 0.44% of the sample lies in the top ten. The specimen was central memory CD4+ T cells from blood. The source of these receptors is a woman aged 18-29 years in good health.

The V and J genes are TRBV4-2 and TRBJ2-1; D is unclear. The V end was cut by 1 base, the J end by 0 bases, with 13 bases between. Germline V lookup: CDR1 LGHNA, CDR2 YNFKEQ. This CDR3 region has 17 residues. The DNA for the CDR3 is TGTGCCAGCAGCCAAGGGCAGGTCCCAAGCTCCTACAATGAGCAGTTCTTC. This sequence encodes CASSQGQVPSSYNEQFF.

This clone was counted a few times. The V and J genes are TRBV25-1 and TRBJ2-7; 11 bases align to TRBD2. CDR1 is MGHDK and CDR2 is SYGVNS in the germline V gene. The CDR3 runs 14 residues. V lost 5 bases to trimming and J lost 3 bases; unmatched junction nucleotides: 3. The CDR3 loop reads CASSFTSGSYEQYF. The CDR3 DNA is TGTGCCAGCAGTTTCACTAGCGGGAGCTACGAGCAGTACTTC.

V and J are TRBV5-1 and TRBJ2-2; D not certain. V lost 1 base to trimming and J lost 1 base, with 5 bases between them. CDR3 length equals 14 residues. The germline CDR1 and CDR2 sequences are SGHRS and YFSETQ. The CDR3 loop reads CASSLWGNTGELFF. For the CDR3, the DNA is TGCGCCAGCAGCTTGTGGGGGAACACCGGGGAGCTGTTTTTT.

This clone was seen ten or more times. This rearrangement joins TRBV19 to TRBJ1-2, with 8 bases identical to TRBD1. V shed 4 bases, J shed 2 bases, and the junction held 6 bases outside the gene matches. From germline, CDR1 is LNHDA and CDR2 SQIVND (reference sequence). The CDR3 contains 15 residues. Written as DNA, the CDR3 is TGTGCCAGTAGTACCTCGACAGGGGCAAACTATGGCTACACCTTC. This encodes CASSTSTGANYGYTF.